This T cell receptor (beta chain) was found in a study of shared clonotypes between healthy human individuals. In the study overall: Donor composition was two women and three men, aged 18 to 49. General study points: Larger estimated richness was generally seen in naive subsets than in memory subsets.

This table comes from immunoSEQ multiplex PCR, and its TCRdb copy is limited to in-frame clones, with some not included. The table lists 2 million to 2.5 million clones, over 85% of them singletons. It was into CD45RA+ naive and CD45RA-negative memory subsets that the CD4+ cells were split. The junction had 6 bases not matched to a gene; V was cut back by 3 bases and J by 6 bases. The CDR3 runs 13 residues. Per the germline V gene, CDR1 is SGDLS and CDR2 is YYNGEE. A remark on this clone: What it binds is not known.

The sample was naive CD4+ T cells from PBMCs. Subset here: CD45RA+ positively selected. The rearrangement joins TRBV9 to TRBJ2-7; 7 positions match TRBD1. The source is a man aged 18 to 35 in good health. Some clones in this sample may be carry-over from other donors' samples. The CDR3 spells CASSATTGSEQYF. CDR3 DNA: TGTGCCAGCAGCGCAACGACAGGGTCCGAGCAGTACTTC.